A single sample gave rise to the 20 T cell receptor beta chains below, sequenced in a study of vaccination effects on CD4 cells after COVID-19 (dated by TCRdb to 2022 to 2024). To identify antigen-specific CD4+ T cell clonotypes by their expansion, the ViraFEST assay first stimulated PBMC with viral peptide pools and then applied TCR sequencing. After about 9 days of culture, CD4+ T cells were isolated with the EasySep CD4+ T cell isolation kit. None of the healthy vaccine recipients had a prior SARS-CoV-2 infection, which was confirmed by nucleocapsid antibody tests that came back negative both before and after vaccination. Their recognized antigens are unknown. Libraries came from the immunoSEQ multiplex PCR assay. In its TCRdb copy, this immuneACCESS table keeps in-frame sequences only and misses some clones. Where compared with another copy, unresolved V genes explain less than half of these, and the others have no known cause. The table for this sample lists 35,000 to 45,000 clones; roughly 79% of them were counted only once. The top ten hold under 14% of the sample.

Here the sequenced sample was CD4+ T cells from PBMCs cultured with SARS-CoV-2 spike peptides, taken before COVID-19 vaccination. The intended sense of this specimen's cell subset or site label: SARS-CoV-2 spike overlapping peptide pool stimulation. These receptor sequences come from a human donor who received a COVID-19 vaccine.

The genes are TRBV28 and TRBJ1-2; 11 bases agree with TRBD1. CDR3 length equals 15 residues. Trimming at V came to 7 bases and at J to 5 bases, leaving 9 bases not matched to a gene. From germline, CDR1 is MDHEN and CDR2 SYDVKM. This CDR3 is CASTPWGQGGYGYTF. For the CDR3, the DNA is TGTGCCAGCACCCCGTGGGGACAGGGGGGTTATGGCTACACCTTC.

V is TRBV18 and J is TRBJ2-5, with a tentative D call TRBD1 (8 bases). CDR1 and CDR2 (germline): KGHSH, LQKENI. The CDR3 has 14 residues. Between the trimmed V and J ends, which lost 3 bases and 5 bases, there was a span of 13 bases. The CDR3: CASSPTGEGETQYF. CDR3 sequence (DNA): TGTGCCAGCTCACCGACAGGGGAGGGCGAGACCCAGTACTTC. The full variable domain, with the rest looked up from reference TRBV18 and TRBJ2-5, is NAGVMQNPRHLVRRRGQEARLRCSPMKGHSHVYWYRQLPEEGLKFMVYLQKENIIDESGMPKERFSAEFPKEGPSILRIQQVVRGDSAAYFCASSPTGEGETQYFGPGTRLLVL.

The gene calls are TRBV19 and TRBJ2-1, with 14 bases fitting TRBD2. CDR3 size: 17 residues. Trimming took 6 bases from V and 8 from J; bases not matched to a gene: 12. CDR1 is LNHDA, CDR2 SQIVND, per germline (reference sequence). This chain's CDR3 is CASRTGLAGAPIDEQFF. The CDR3 nucleotides read TGTGCCAGTAGGACGGGACTAGCGGGGGCCCCAATAGATGAGCAGTTCTTC.

The chain joins TRBV2 to TRBJ1-5; D perhaps matches TRBD1 (5 bases). Germline V CDR1 and CDR2: SNHLY, FYNNEI. With 7 bases removed from V and 1 base from J, the gap between germline ends came to 11 bases. This CDR3 is built from 14 residues. CDR3 DNA: TGTGCCAGCAAGGGTCGACAGAGCAATCAGCCCCAGCATTTT. Amino acid sequence: CASKGRQSNQPQHF.

This clone was observed a few times. The genes are TRBV4-3 and TRBJ1-1; no clear D gene. This CDR3 is built from 13 residues. CDR1 is LGHNA and CDR2 is YSLEER in the germline V gene. Trimming removed 3 bases at V and 3 bases at J, with 8 bases between. CDR3: CASSQNVDTEAFF. The CDR3 nucleotides are TGCGCCAGCAGCCAGAATGTGGACACTGAAGCTTTCTTT.

The gene calls are TRBV14 and TRBJ1-5; D perhaps matches TRBD1 (6 bases). Germline CDR1 is SGHDN and CDR2 is FVKESK. The V end was cut by 6 bases, the J end by 6 bases, with 12 bases between. This CDR3 is built from 13 residues. CDR3 region: CASSLDSSQPQHF. CDR3 DNA: TGTGCCAGCAGTTTGGACAGTAGTCAGCCCCAGCATTTT.

On this clone: The junction and the germline gene differ at one end; a read error may be behind it. V and J are TRBV2 and TRBJ2-3; D is possibly TRBD1 or TRBD2 (5 bases each). CDR3 length: 12 amino acids. The germline gives CDR1 SNHLY, CDR2 FYNNEI. CDR3 DNA sequence: TGTGCCAGTAGTGTAGGGGACGATACGCAGTATTTT. This encodes CASSVGDDTQYF.

The rearrangement links TRBV3-1 (or the pseudogene TRBV3-2) to TRBJ1-2, with D possibly TRBD1 on 5 matching bases. Trimming pared 4 bases from V and 5 bases from J, leaving 11 bases between. CDR1 and CDR2 from the germline V gene are LGHDT and YNNKEL (reference sequence). The CDR3 spans 13 residues. The CDR3 loop is CASSLSGGYGYTF. Written as DNA, the CDR3 is TGTGCCAGCAGCCTGTCGGGGGGGTATGGCTACACCTTC.

The chain uses TRBV5-1 and TRBJ2-2; 7 nucleotides agree with TRBD2. Trimming took 0 bases from V and 6 from J; bases not matched to a gene: 5. There are 15 residues in the CDR3. The germline V gene encodes CDR1 SGHRS and CDR2 YFSETQ. CDR3 in amino acids: CASSLGDYLSGELFF. The CDR3 DNA is TGCGCCAGCAGCTTGGGGGACTACCTTTCCGGGGAGCTGTTTTTT.

The gene calls are TRBV10-3 and TRBJ2-5; unclear D gene. The CDR3 extends over 13 amino acids. Deletions cut 6 bases from V and 5 bases from J, with 13 bases between. Per germline, CDR1 ENHRY and CDR2 SYGVKD. CDR3 residues: CAISELVGETQYF. The CDR3 nucleotides are TGTGCCATCAGCGAGCTAGTAGGCGAGACCCAGTACTTC.

The rearrangement uses TRBV7-9 and TRBJ2-7; 7 bases map to TRBD2. The CDR3 is 13 amino acids. Per germline, CDR1 SEHNR and CDR2 FQNEAQ (reference sequence). The CDR3 nucleotides read TGTGCCAGCAGCCAAAACGTACTGGGGGGGGTGGTAGTC. This sequence encodes CASSQNVLGGVVV.

The V call is TRBV14, the J call TRBJ2-3; D gene unclear. Germline assignment: CDR1 SGHDN and CDR2 FVKESK. V was shortened by 1 base and J by 6 bases, with 8 bases between the two germline ends. This CDR3 is 13 amino acids long. CDR3 sequence (DNA): TGTGCCAGCAGCCAAGGGTACGGGGATACGCAGTATTTT. Encoded protein: CASSQGYGDTQYF.

The chain joins TRBV5-1 to TRBJ2-2; 9 positions match TRBD1. The V segment lost 4 bases and the J segment 3 bases; nucleotides outside the gene matches: 4. This CDR3 contains 15 residues. The germline V gene encodes CDR1 SGHRS and CDR2 YFSETQ. For the CDR3, the DNA is TGCGCCAGCAGCGGGACAGGGACGGACACCGGGGAGCTGTTTTTT. Its protein product is CASSGTGTDTGELFF.

This chain links TRBV28 with TRBJ2-7; D gene uncertain. Germline CDR1 reads MDHEN; CDR2 reads SYDVKM. Trimming removed 1 base from V and 3 bases from J, with 13 bases in between. The CDR3 is 15 residues long. This CDR3 is CASSLSPSLSYEQYV. CDR3 coding DNA: TGTGCCAGCAGTTTATCCCCCAGCCTCAGCTACGAGCAGTACGTC.

This clone appeared a single time. This chain connects TRBV6-6 to TRBJ1-5, with D tentatively TRBD1 (5 bases). The CDR3 contains 14 residues. Germline CDR1 and CDR2: MNHNY and SVGAGI (reference sequence). Trimming removed 0 bases at V and 4 bases at J, with 7 bases between. The CDR3 sequence: CASSYSTENQPQHF. Here the CDR3 DNA reads TGTGCCAGCAGTTACTCGACAGAGAATCAGCCCCAGCATTTT.

The V gene is TRBV2, the J gene TRBJ1-4; TRBD1 matches at 8 bases. Germline V gives CDR1 SNHLY, CDR2 FYNNEI. Unmatched junction bases numbered 0, after V lost 6 bases and J lost 6 bases. CDR3 length: 12 amino acids. The CDR3 DNA follows: TGTGCCAGCAGGGACAGGGATGAAAAACTGTTTTTT. Protein product: CASRDRDEKLFF.

The genes are TRBV12-5 and TRBJ1-6, with TRBD1 matching 7 bases. This CDR3 is built from 15 residues. Germline loops: CDR1 LGHNT, CDR2 FRNRAP. V trimming: 5 bases; J trimming: 3 bases; junction bases outside the gene matches: 4. CDR3 region: CASGPDRVYNSPLHF. The CDR3 DNA reads TGTGCTAGTGGTCCTGACAGGGTCTATAATTCACCCCTCCACTTT.

This chain connects TRBV5-1 to TRBJ2-5; D uncertain. Trimming pared 0 bases from V and 2 bases from J, leaving 11 bases between. Per the germline V gene, CDR1 is SGHRS and CDR2 is YFSETQ. The CDR3 consists of 15 residues. The CDR3 region has the DNA TGCGCCAGCAGCTTGGTTTCCCAAAAGCAAGAGACCCAGTACTTC. It translates to CASSLVSQKQETQYF. Together with reference TRBV5-1 and TRBJ2-5, the CDR3 gives the full variable domain: KAGVTQTPRYLIKTRGQQVTLSCSPISGHRSVSWYQQTPGQGLQFLFEYFSETQRNKGNFPGRFSGRQFSNSRSEMNVSTLELGDSALYLCASSLVSQKQETQYFGPGTRLLVL.

The chain employs TRBV6-5 and TRBJ2-3; 7 bases match TRBD1. J gave up 1 base and V 4 bases, and 2 bases lay outside the gene matches. The CDR3 has 14 amino acids. Germline-derived CDR1 and CDR2 are MNHEY and SVGAGI. CDR3 region: CASSLGTGTDTQYF. As DNA, the CDR3 is TGTGCCAGCAGTTTGGGGACAGGCACAGATACGCAGTATTTT.

This sequence joins TRBV6-4 and TRBJ2-1; 10 bases fit TRBD2. The J segment lost 7 bases and the V segment lost 1 base, leaving 7 bases of the junction unmatched. Germline lookup yields CDR1 MRHNA and CDR2 SNTAGT. The CDR3 has 16 residues. The CDR3 sequence is CASSDYKRGGRNEQFF. The CDR3 DNA is TGTGCCAGCAGTGACTATAAGCGGGGGGGCCGAAATGAGCAGTTCTTC.